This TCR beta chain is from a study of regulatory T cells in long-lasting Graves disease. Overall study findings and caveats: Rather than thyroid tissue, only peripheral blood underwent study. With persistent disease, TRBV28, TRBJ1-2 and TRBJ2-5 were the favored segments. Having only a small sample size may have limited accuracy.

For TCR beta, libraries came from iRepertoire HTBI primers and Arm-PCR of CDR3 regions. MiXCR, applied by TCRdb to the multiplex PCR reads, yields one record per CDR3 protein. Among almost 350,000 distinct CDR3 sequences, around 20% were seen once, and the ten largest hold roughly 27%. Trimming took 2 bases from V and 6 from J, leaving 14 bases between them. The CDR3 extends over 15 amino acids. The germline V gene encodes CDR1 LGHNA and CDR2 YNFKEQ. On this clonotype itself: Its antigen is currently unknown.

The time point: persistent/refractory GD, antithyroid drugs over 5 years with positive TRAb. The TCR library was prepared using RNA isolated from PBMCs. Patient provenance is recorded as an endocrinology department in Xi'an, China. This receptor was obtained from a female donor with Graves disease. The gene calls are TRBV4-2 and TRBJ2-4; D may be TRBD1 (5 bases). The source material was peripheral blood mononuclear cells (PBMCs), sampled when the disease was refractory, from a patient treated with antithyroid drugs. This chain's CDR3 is CASSQSRAQGNIQYF. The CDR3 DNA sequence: TGTGCCAGCAGCCAAAGTCGGGCCCAGGGAAACATTCAGTACTTC.